This T cell receptor beta chain comes out of a study of blood T cell repertoires in COVID-19. Per the authors' pipeline: Estimation of nucleated cell counts was performed using reference gene primer amplification. Libraries were prepared by immunoSEQ multiplex PCR; TCRdb keeps only in-frame clonotypes and omits some of them. V and J calls and clone size follow that table, whereas D and trimming were derived from the DNA. The sample includes 300,000 to 450,000 clones, about 90% seen only once; the top ten take approximately 1%. Germline V gene data show CDR1 as MDHEN and CDR2 as SYDVKM. The CDR3 has 15 residues. Trimming removed 7 bases from V and 6 bases from J; junction bases left unmatched: 10.

The material sequenced was PBMCs or T cells enriched from blood (not recorded which). The chain links TRBV28 to TRBJ1-3; 9 nucleotides match TRBD1. This receptor was taken from a woman in her thirties who had recovered from COVID-19. This CDR3 is CASTVQGAIENTIYF. The CDR3 DNA is TGTGCCAGCACCGTACAGGGGGCGATTGAAAACACCATATATTTT.